The rows below give T cell receptor beta chains drawn from one sample of a study of cytomegalovirus exposure and HLA in healthy donors. This table comes from immunoSEQ multiplex PCR, and its TCRdb copy is limited to in-frame clones, with some not included. Of 160,000 or so clones detected, 70% to 90% appear once; the ten largest clones hold 0.8% to 1%. Sequencing input: PBMCs. These receptors originate from a woman aged 25 to 39 in good health and CMV-seronegative. Each CDR3 is given without its conserved first and last residue. The order of the fields is J gene, V gene, CDR3 protein.

TRBJ2-7,TRBV28,ATGSTYEQY
TRBJ2-2,TRBV5-1,ASSIQGGNTGELF
TRBJ2-7,TRBV10-3,AISESRTGGHEQY
TRBJ2-3,TRBV30,AWHRGSTSTDTQY
TRBJ2-7,TRBV6-1,ASSEPSGIYEQY
TRBJ2-7,TRBV10-3,AISGQGARLGEQY
TRBJ2-7,TRBV19,ASSIDGEPTYEQY
TRBJ2-7,TRBV5-4,ASSRAGVYEQY
TRBJ1-1,TRBV30,AWSVGAPEAF
TRBJ2-5,TRBV19,ASSIWTGGETQY
TRBJ2-6,TRBV5-4,ASSFRGGANVLT
TRBJ2-2,TRBV9,ASGQQGSGELF
TRBJ1-1,TRBV4-3,ASSQGLPGGADTEAF
TRBJ2-3,TRBV6-6,ASGGGTDTQY
TRBJ2-3,TRBV5-1,ASSLDRSSTDTQY
TRBJ2-5,TRBV10-3,AISGEALETQY
TRBJ2-7,TRBV2,ASTSGLNYEQY
TRBJ2-2,TRBV10-1,ASSPGGTGELF
TRBJ1-1,TRBV6-1,ATGRPLGTEAF
TRBJ2-7,TRBV4-1,ASSRGLAAYEQY
TRBJ1-1,TRBV28,ASSPTYVGRGTEAF
TRBJ1-2,TRBV27,ASRVRGTGGYT
TRBJ2-5,TRBV27,ASSGLAGAQETQY
TRBJ1-5,TRBV30,AWRSQGNQPQH
TRBJ1-1,TRBV4-3,ASSQDHHPRAAEAF
TRBJ2-7,TRBV6-5,ASSYSSGSSYEQY
TRBJ2-1,TRBV6-1,ASGGTKQF
TRBJ1-2,TRBV25-1,ASRGQGVDYGYT
TRBJ1-4,TRBV18,ASSPPGDYNEKLF
TRBJ1-2,TRBV28,ASSEPTGADYGYT
TRBJ1-4,TRBV5-1,ASRQDRDGEKLF
TRBJ1-2,TRBV18,ASSPSPNYGYT
TRBJ2-1,TRBV5-1,AGSTMMTSDEQF
TRBJ1-1,TRBV5-1,ASSLAWQGLSEAF
TRBJ2-1,TRBV5-4,ASSPLNNEQF
TRBJ2-7,TRBV5-6,ASTLRGTGTEQY
TRBJ1-2,TRBV2,ASSEASGGYPYGYT
TRBJ2-7,TRBV7-3,ASSRTGASYEQY
TRBJ1-1,TRBV6-5,ASTLLGQGKAF
TRBJ2-7,TRBV28,ASSLFTSGRGYEQY
TRBJ1-1,TRBV27,ASLHGAQGTGVPEAF
TRBJ2-7,TRBV30,AFGQGTYEQY
TRBJ2-7,TRBV5-1,ASSLGYSYEQY
TRBJ2-4,TRBV9,ASSVRGDAGKNIQY
TRBJ2-3,TRBV6-1,ASSEGLASTDTQY
TRBJ2-3,TRBV7-9,ASSPGRVLTTDTQY